These 17 T cell receptor beta chains originate from one sample sequenced in a study of long-term antiretroviral therapy in people with HIV. It was version v3.0 of the immunoSEQ assay that was run at survey level. Assay used: immunoSEQ multiplex PCR; TCRdb lists only in-frame clones, some missing. The data contain about 10,000 clones, 75% to 85% of them singletons. This sample comprised unsorted PBMCs, obtained 0.7 years after starting antiretroviral therapy. These receptors originate from a man in his forties with HIV.

The chain recombines TRBV6-6 with TRBJ1-5; 7 nucleotides agree with TRBD1. Germline V gives CDR1 MNHNY, CDR2 SVGAGI (reference sequence). Trimming at V came to 7 bases and at J to 4 bases, leaving 4 bases not matched to a gene. There are 13 residues in the CDR3. The DNA for the CDR3 is TGTGCCAGCACCGAGACAGGGAATCAGCCCCAGCATTTT. Encoded protein: CASTETGNQPQHF.

The chain joins TRBV7-9 to TRBJ1-1; D unresolved. The germline gives CDR1 SEHNR, CDR2 FQNEAQ (reference sequence). This CDR3 has 12 amino acids. V was pared by 2 bases and J by 4 bases, with 5 bases between. CDR3 sequence reads: CASSLFSTEAFF. CDR3 sequence (DNA): TGTGCCAGCAGCTTATTTAGCACTGAAGCTTTCTTT. Complete variable domain (other parts from reference TRBV7-9 and TRBJ1-1): DTGVSQNPRHKITKRGQNVTFRCDPISEHNRLYWYRQTLGQGPEFLTYFQNEAQLEKSRLLSDRFSAERPKGSFSTLEIQRTEQGDSAMYLCASSLFSTEAFFGQGTRLTVV.

The genes are TRBV29-1 and TRBJ2-3, with D possibly matching TRBD1 (6 bases). The CDR3 totals 14 residues. With 2 bases removed from V and 7 bases from J, the gap between germline ends came to 16 bases. From germline, CDR1 is SQVTM and CDR2 ANQGSEA. Here the CDR3 DNA reads TGCAGCGTTGAAATATCTCACAGGGCGAATACGCAGTATTTT. Its protein is CSVEISHRANTQYF.

The chain joins TRBV18 to TRBJ2-2; no clear D. This CDR3 has 15 amino acids. Trimming shortened V by 6 bases and J by 4 bases, and 15 bases separated the two germline ends. Per germline, CDR1 KGHSH and CDR2 LQKENI. CDR3 nucleotide sequence: TGTGCCAGCTCCAAGGAAGGCGGAGTCACCGGGGAGCTGTTTTTT. It specifies CASSKEGGVTGELFF. Full variable domain (remainder filled in from reference TRBV18 and TRBJ2-2): NAGVMQNPRHLVRRRGQEARLRCSPMKGHSHVYWYRQLPEEGLKFMVYLQKENIIDESGMPKERFSAEFPKEGPSILRIQQVVRGDSAAYFCASSKEGGVTGELFFGEGSRLTVL.

The chain carries TRBV27 and TRBJ1-5; D is ambiguous. The CDR3 totals 12 residues. Deletions cut 8 bases from V and 4 bases from J, with 9 bases between. Germline assignment: CDR1 MNHEY and CDR2 SMNVEV (reference sequence). In DNA, the CDR3 is TGTGCCAGCGGGATAAGGAATCAGCCCCAGCATTTT. Translation gives CASGIRNQPQHF.

The chain has TRBV10-3 and TRBJ1-5; TRBD1 is a possible D gene (5 bases). There are 14 residues in the CDR3. With 2 bases removed from V and 7 bases from J, the gap between germline ends came to 12 bases. The germline CDR1 and CDR2 sequences are ENHRY and SYGVKD. The CDR3 DNA is TGTGCCATCAGTGAGATGGCAGGGATCCAGCCCCAGCATTTT. Amino acids: CAISEMAGIQPQHF.

In its sample, this clone was seen once. This chain joins TRBV6-1 and TRBJ2-3; 8 positions match TRBD2. This CDR3 region has 18 residues. V trimming: 2 bases; J trimming: 2 bases; junction bases outside the gene matches: 12. Germline CDR1 MNHNS, CDR2 SASEGT. The CDR3 coding sequence is TGTGCCAGCAGTGAAATCCTTTTAAACGGGAGGGCCACAGATACGCAGTATTTT. The encoded protein is CASSEILLNGRATDTQYF.

This chain links TRBV7-9 with TRBJ2-6; D unclear. There are 15 residues in the CDR3. Looked up from germline, CDR1 is SEHNR and CDR2 is FQNEAQ (reference sequence). Deletions cut 6 bases from V and 1 base from J, with 10 bases between. The CDR3 loop reads CASSLRQSGANVLTF. The CDR3 DNA is TGTGCCAGCAGTCTCCGGCAATCTGGGGCCAACGTCCTGACTTTC.

In this sample, this clone turned up a few times. The gene calls are TRBV6-1 and TRBJ2-7, with 11 bases identical to TRBD2. Germline V CDR1 and CDR2: MNHNS, SASEGT. With 1 base clipped from V and 2 bases from J, the junction kept 1 base outside the gene matches. The CDR3 sequence is 15 residues long. In DNA form, the CDR3 reads TGTGCCAGCAGTGAAGAGACTAGCGGGGCCTACGAGCAGTACTTC. It encodes CASSEETSGAYEQYF.

This clone was found a few times. The J gene is TRBJ2-5, the V gene TRBV9; TRBD2 is a possible D gene (6 bases). This CDR3 contains 14 residues. CDR1 and CDR2 from the germline V gene are SGDLS and YYNGEE. The V and J ends lost 3 bases and 2 bases respectively, with 11 bases between them. The DNA for the CDR3 is TGTGCCAGCAGCGGGCGGGATCTGCAAGAGACCCAGTACTTC. Protein sequence: CASSGRDLQETQYF.

This clone was seen only a few times. The rearrangement joins TRBV20-1 to TRBJ2-7, with D uncertain. Trimming left V 0 bases short and J 5 bases short, with 2 bases between. The length of the CDR3 is 10 residues. Per germline, CDR1 DFQATT and CDR2 SNEGSKA (reference sequence). The CDR3 coding sequence is TGCAGTGCTAGAGATAACGAGCAGTACTTC. It specifies CSARDNEQYF.

The V and J genes are TRBV2 and TRBJ2-5, with 8 bases lining up with TRBD2. CDR3 length: 13 amino acids. Trimming took 5 bases from V and 5 from J; bases not matched to a gene: 4. The germline V gene has CDR1 SNHLY and CDR2 FYNNEI. The CDR3: CASSSGSDETQYF. As DNA, the CDR3 is TGTGCCAGCAGTAGCGGGAGTGACGAGACCCAGTACTTC.

This clone has only a few counts. The rearrangement joins TRBV11-1 to TRBJ1-1; the D is unclear. Per germline, CDR1 SGHAT and CDR2 FQDESV (reference sequence). Trimming took 0 bases from V and 0 from J, leaving 2 bases between them. The CDR3 covers 13 residues. The CDR3 sequence: CASSLALNTEAFF. The CDR3 nucleotides are TGTGCCAGCAGCTTAGCCCTGAACACTGAAGCTTTCTTT.

J is TRBJ2-7 and V is TRBV5-4; 7 bases fit TRBD2. This CDR3 has 15 amino acids. Germline V lookup: CDR1 SGHNT, CDR2 YYREEE (reference sequence). Unmatched junction bases numbered 7, after V lost 2 bases and J lost 2 bases. CDR3 nucleotides: TGTGCCAGCAGCTTTCACCGGGACTACCCCTACGAGCAGTACTTC. It codes for CASSFHRDYPYEQYF.

The V and J genes are TRBV10-3 and TRBJ1-5; D perhaps matches TRBD1 (6 bases). CDR1 and CDR2 (germline): ENHRY, SYGVKD. Trimming took off 5 bases at V and 1 base at J, with 12 bases between the two ends. The CDR3 loop spans 15 amino acids. CDR3 amino acids: CAISRSGQSNQPQHF. The CDR3 coding sequence is TGTGCCATCAGTCGGTCTGGACAGAGCAATCAGCCCCAGCATTTT.

This chain uses TRBV5-8 with TRBJ1-5; D remains ambiguous. The germline gives CDR1 SGHTS, CDR2 YDEGEE. V lost 2 bases to trimming and J lost 6 bases, with 9 bases between them. The CDR3 contains 13 residues. The CDR3 DNA follows: TGTGCCAGCAGCTTTCCTGGTAGTCAGCCCCAGCATTTT. It yields the protein CASSFPGSQPQHF. Full variable domain (missing parts from reference TRBV5-8 and TRBJ1-5): EAGVTQSPTHLIKTRGQQATLRCSPISGHTSVYWYQQALGLGLQFLLWYDEGEERNRGNFPPRFSGRQFPNYSSELNVNALELEDSALYLCASSFPGSQPQHFGDGTRLSIL.

The chain uses TRBV4-3 and TRBJ2-5, with D perhaps TRBD2 (6 bases). The CDR3 runs 14 residues. Germline-derived CDR1 and CDR2 are LGHNA and YSLEER. Trimming stripped 3 bases from V and 4 bases from J, with 12 bases between. This CDR3 reads CASSQRDAAETQYF. The CDR3 nucleotides are TGCGCCAGCAGCCAGCGGGACGCGGCAGAGACCCAGTACTTC.